The 30 T cell receptor beta chains below were found in one sample sequenced in a study of Graves' ophthalmopathy and Graves' hyperthyroidism. RNA transcripts served as template for amplifying TCR beta CDR3 sequences. Second-round multiplex PCR came after a first-round RT-PCR that employed HTBI primers. From the multiplex PCR reads, TCRdb called clonotypes with MiXCR, one entry per CDR3 protein. This table has over a million distinct CDR3 sequences, about 35% appearing once. Input material: peripheral blood or thyroid tissue (not recorded which). These TCRs come from an adult man with Graves' hyperthyroidism.

In its sample, this clonotype was seen many times. The gene calls are TRBV2 and TRBJ1-1; D ambiguous. The CDR3 covers 15 residues. Germline CDR1 SNHLY, CDR2 FYNNEI. V was shortened by 5 bases and J by 4 bases, with 17 bases between the two germline ends. The CDR3 is CASSRNAGIGTEAFF. CDR3 nucleotide sequence: TGTGCCAGCAGTCGGAATGCGGGTATAGGCACTGAAGCTTTCTTT.

The chain employs TRBV7-8 and TRBJ2-6; a possible D gene is TRBD1 (6 bases). The V gene's germline CDR1 is SGHVS and CDR2 FQNEAQ. The V end lost 5 bases, the J end lost 0 bases, and 17 bases lay between the germline ends. The CDR3 is 18 residues long. CDR3 nucleotide sequence: TGTGCCAGCAGCGCTTACCGGGACATAGCCTCTGGGGCCAACGTCCTGACTTTC. It specifies CASSAYRDIASGANVLTF.

This clonotype was observed many times. As DNA, the CDR3 is TGTGCCAGCAGAAACGGACAGGGGCTTCAGCCCCAGCATTTT. Translation gives CASRNGQGLQPQHF. The chain employs TRBV2 and TRBJ1-5, with 9 bases identical to TRBD1. The germline CDR1 and CDR2 sequences are SNHLY and FYNNEI. This CDR3 has 14 amino acids. With V trimmed by 6 bases and J by 6 bases, 6 bases remained unmatched.

This chain joins TRBV6-6 and TRBJ1-1, with 7 bases matching TRBD1. The CDR3 loop spans 14 amino acids. CDR1 MNHNY and CDR2 SVGAGI come from the germline V gene (reference sequence). V dropped 6 bases and J dropped 5; count of bases not matched to a gene: 9. The DNA for the CDR3 is TGTGCCAGCAGCAGTACAGGGGTTTTAACTGAAGCTTTCTTT. The encoded protein is CASSSTGVLTEAFF.

This clonotype was seen ten or more times. CDR3: CASSLARAGNTEAFF. The CDR3, as DNA: TGTGCCAGCAGTTTAGCAAGGGCGGGGAACACTGAAGCTTTCTTT. V usage is TRBV12-3 or TRBV12-4 and J usage is TRBJ1-1; no firm D call. V lost 0 bases to trimming and J lost 1 base, with 9 bases between them. This CDR3 comprises 15 residues.

This clonotype appeared many times. The chain joins TRBV4-3 to TRBJ2-5; 8 bases are shared with TRBD2. The J segment lost 4 bases and the V segment lost 0 bases, leaving 7 bases of the junction unmatched. CDR1 LGHNA and CDR2 YSLEER come from the germline V gene. The CDR3 contains 16 residues. CDR3 region: CASSQDPAGEGETQYF. Here the CDR3 DNA reads TGCGCCAGCAGCCAAGATCCAGCGGGAGAGGGAGAGACCCAGTACTTC.

The J gene is TRBJ1-3, the V gene TRBV29-1, with D possibly matching TRBD1 (6 bases). The CDR3 runs 13 residues. In germline, CDR1 is SQVTM, CDR2 ANQGSEA. V lost 5 bases and J 4 bases, leaving 12 bases between the germline ends. The CDR3 nucleotides are TGCAGCGTTACCTCAGGGGTCGGAAACACCATATATTTT. Amino acids: CSVTSGVGNTIYF.

The CDR3 sequence is CASSQKGGLGQPQHF. The CDR3 DNA is TGTGCCAGCAGTCAGAAGGGTGGGCTCGGTCAGCCCCAGCATTTT. This sequence joins TRBV6-2 or TRBV6-3 and TRBJ1-5; D remains ambiguous. In germline, CDR1 is MNHEY, CDR2 SVGEGT. V lost 5 bases to trimming and J lost 6 bases, with 17 bases between them. The CDR3 contains 15 residues.

This rearrangement joins TRBV11-1 to TRBJ2-7; TRBD2 agrees at 8 bases. Germline V CDR1 and CDR2: SGHAT, FQDESV (reference sequence). Losses at the gene ends were 8 bases for V and 2 bases for J; bases not matched to a gene: 5. The CDR3 covers 13 residues. CDR3 in DNA: TGTGCCAGCGCCGGGGGACTAGCCTACGAGCAGTACTTC. Translating gives CASAGGLAYEQYF. Combining the CDR3 with reference TRBV11-1 and TRBJ2-7 gives the whole variable domain EAEVAQSPRYKITEKSQAVAFWCDPISGHATLYWYRQILGQGPELLVQFQDESVVDDSQLPKDRFSAERLKGVDSTLKIQPAELGDSAMYLCASAGGLAYEQYFGPGTRLTVT.

CDR3 DNA sequence: TGTGCCAGCAGCCAAGCCGGGTTTCAGGGGGCGGTCGGGGAGCTGTTTTTT. As protein: CASSQAGFQGAVGELFF. The V gene is TRBV7-2, the J gene TRBJ2-2, with TRBD1 matching 8 bases. Trimming cost V 5 bases and J 7 bases; bases outside gene matches: 15. This CDR3 has 17 residues. Per germline, CDR1 SGHTA and CDR2 FQGNSA.

The rearrangement joins TRBV20-1 to TRBJ2-2, with 11 bases aligning to TRBD2. J was trimmed by 4 bases and V by 2 bases; bases with no gene match: 3. This CDR3 region has 15 residues. The germline CDR1 and CDR2 sequences are DFQATT and SNEGSKA (reference sequence). The CDR3 protein is CSARSLAGGTGELFF. The CDR3 DNA sequence: TGCAGTGCTAGATCTCTAGCGGGAGGCACCGGGGAGCTGTTTTTT.

This clonotype was detected a few times. The CDR3 sequence is CASSGGAGTGFTYEQYF. CDR3 nucleotide sequence: TGTGCCAGCAGCGGAGGCGCCGGGACAGGGTTTACCTACGAGCAGTACTTC. The V gene is TRBV9, the J gene TRBJ2-7, with 9 bases aligning to TRBD1. The V gene end was trimmed by 3 bases and the J gene end by 2 bases; junction bases not matched to a gene: 12. Germline assignment: CDR1 SGDLS and CDR2 YYNGEE. This CDR3 is 17 amino acids long.

The chain combines TRBV10-3 with TRBJ1-1; D gene uncertain. Germline V gene data show CDR1 as ENHRY and CDR2 as SYGVKD. The CDR3 has 12 amino acids. Trimming took off 4 bases at V and 10 bases at J, with 13 bases between the two ends. CDR3 sequence (DNA): TGTGCCATCAGTGGGGGTGCGGCGGGAGCTTTCTTT. Amino acids: CAISGGAAGAFF.

Many counts were recorded for this clonotype. The chain joins TRBV15 to TRBJ1-1; possible D gene TRBD1, 5 bases. The CDR3 is 15 amino acids. Germline values: CDR1 LNHNV, CDR2 YYDKDF (reference sequence). Between the trimmed V and J ends, which lost 0 bases and 4 bases, there was a span of 12 bases. The CDR3 nucleotides are TGTGCCACCAGCAGAGACCGGGGGGGGAGCACTGAAGCTTTCTTT. It encodes CATSRDRGGSTEAFF.

Comments on this clonotype: A single base separates this from a much larger clone, so it may be a read error. The chain combines TRBV19 with TRBJ1-3; D is undetermined. Trimming pared 7 bases from V and 2 bases from J, leaving 12 bases between. Germline assignment: CDR1 LNHDA and CDR2 SQIVND (reference sequence). This CDR3 has 14 amino acids. CDR3 amino acids: CASTPVPAGNTIYF. In DNA, the CDR3 is TGTGCCAGTACCCCAGTCCCGGCTGGAAACACCATATATTTT.

This clonotype was seen many times. CDR3 in DNA: TGTGCCAGCAGCCGAACCGGGACAGGAGGTCGCGAGCAGTACTTC. This codes for CASSRTGTGGREQYF. The chain links TRBV7-8 to TRBJ2-7; 8 bases are a match to TRBD1. The CDR3 is made up of 15 amino acids. After removal of 5 bases from V and 6 bases from J, the junction contained 12 bases not matched to a gene. Germline lookup yields CDR1 SGHVS and CDR2 FQNEAQ. Based on the CDR3 plus reference TRBV7-8 and TRBJ2-7, the full variable domain is GAGVSQSPRYKVAKRGQDVALRCDPISGHVSLFWYQQALGQGPEFLTYFQNEAQLDKSGLPSDRFFAERPEGSVSTLKIQRTQQEDSAVYLCASSRTGTGGREQYFGPGTRLTVT.

This chain joins TRBV20-1 and TRBJ1-2; possible D gene TRBD1, 6 bases. Trimming took 7 bases from V and 4 from J, leaving 13 bases between them. The V gene's germline CDR1 is DFQATT and CDR2 SNEGSKA (reference sequence). There are 12 residues in the CDR3. The CDR3 DNA reads TGCAGTGATACCGGGACATCCTATGGCTACACCTTC. Translating it yields CSDTGTSYGYTF.

The chain has TRBV19 and TRBJ2-7; D is ambiguous. This CDR3 spans 15 amino acids. V was shortened by 6 bases and J by 3 bases, with 18 bases between the two germline ends. The germline CDR1 and CDR2 sequences are LNHDA and SQIVND (reference sequence). CDR3 sequence reads: CASSLRGVGFYEQYF. In DNA, the CDR3 is TGTGCCAGTAGCCTCCGAGGAGTTGGTTTCTACGAGCAGTACTTC.

This clonotype was seen only a few times. V and J are TRBV11-2 and TRBJ1-2, with 7 nucleotides matching TRBD1. Germline assignment: CDR1 SGHAT and CDR2 FQNNGV. The CDR3 is 16 residues long. V lost 1 base to trimming and J lost 3 bases; unmatched junction nucleotides: 8. CDR3 bases: TGTGCCAGCAGCTTAGCTCCCGGGACAGCCGACTATGGCTACACCTTC. Its translation is CASSLAPGTADYGYTF.

This clonotype has a handful of counts. The chain links TRBV7-8 to TRBJ1-1, with a weak D call TRBD1 (5 bases). Germline CDR1 SGHVS, CDR2 FQNEAQ. This CDR3 contains 12 residues. CDR3 sequence reads: CVSHGGTTEAFF. CDR3 DNA: TGTGTTTCGCACGGGGGGACCACTGAAGCTTTCTTT.

There are many counts of this clonotype. The chain uses TRBV7-9 and TRBJ1-1, with D maybe TRBD1 (5 bases). Germline assignment: CDR1 SEHNR and CDR2 FQNEAQ (reference sequence). Trimming shortened V by 1 base and J by 4 bases, and 7 bases separated the two germline ends. The CDR3 extends over 13 amino acids. The CDR3 loop reads CASSLEGATEAFF. For the CDR3, the DNA is TGTGCCAGCAGCTTAGAAGGGGCCACTGAAGCTTTCTTT.

This clonotype appeared many times. This chain links TRBV7-2 with TRBJ2-7; a weak D match, TRBD1 (6 bases). CDR3 size: 14 residues. V lost 0 bases, J lost 4 bases, and 10 bases lay in between. CDR1 and CDR2 (germline): SGHTA, FQGNSA. The CDR3 DNA is TGTGCCAGCAGCTTAGCGGGACACCAATACGAGCAGTACTTC. Its protein product is CASSLAGHQYEQYF.

V is TRBV4-3 and J is TRBJ1-1; D remains unclear. The CDR3 has 14 residues. The V end lost 4 bases, the J end lost 1 base, and 10 bases lay between the germline ends. The germline V gene has CDR1 LGHNA and CDR2 YSLEER. The CDR3, as DNA: TGCGCCAGCAGCCCAATCACGACGAACACTGAAGCTTTCTTT. It is translated as CASSPITTNTEAFF.

This clonotype occurred many times. The gene calls are TRBV29-1 and TRBJ2-5, with D unclear. Germline V gene lookup returns CDR1 SQVTM and CDR2 ANQGSEA. V lost 5 bases, J lost 2 bases, and 6 bases lay in between. This CDR3 contains 11 residues. This CDR3 reads CSVLRQETQYF. The CDR3 region has the DNA TGCAGCGTTTTGAGGCAAGAGACCCAGTACTTC.

The J gene is TRBJ2-7, the V gene TRBV6-5; the D gene is possibly TRBD2 (5 bases). Germline CDR1 and CDR2: MNHEY and SVGAGI. The CDR3 covers 15 residues. V shed 5 bases and J shed 7 bases, with 21 bases lying between them. The CDR3 protein is CASSTLRLEALEQYF. Here the CDR3 DNA reads TGTGCCAGCAGTACACTCAGACTGGAGGCGTTGGAGCAGTACTTC.

This chain connects TRBV7-2 to TRBJ1-5, with no clear D. The germline V and J ends were trimmed by 4 bases and 11 bases, with 15 bases remaining between them. The CDR3 is 13 residues long. CDR1 is SGHTA, CDR2 FQGNSA, per germline. The CDR3 DNA reads TGTGCCAGCAGCTCCCCTGGCGGGAGGGCCCAGCATTTT. Its protein product is CASSSPGGRAQHF.

On this clonotype itself: At one boundary the junction diverges from the germline segment, which might be a read error. The rearrangement links TRBV5-5 to TRBJ2-6; 12 bases map to TRBD1. This CDR3 is 17 amino acids long. Germline lookup yields CDR1 SGHKS and CDR2 YYEKEE (reference sequence). CDR3 sequence reads: CASSQGQGAYGANVLTF. The CDR3, as DNA: TGCGCCAGCAGCCAGGGACAGGGGGCTTACGGGGCCAACGTCCTGACTTTC.

This clonotype was found a few times. Mismatch with germline at one junction end may stem from a read error. The genes are TRBV10-3 and TRBJ2-7; D unclear. The germline CDR1 and CDR2 sequences are ENHRY and SYGVKD. The CDR3 sequence is 13 residues long. CDR3 residues: CASSEAYSYEQYF. The CDR3 region has the DNA TGTGCCAGCAGTGAGGCCTACTCCTACGAGCAGTACTTC.

In its sample, this clonotype was seen many times. The chain carries TRBV10-3 and TRBJ2-5; TRBD1 might be the D (5 bases). Germline loops: CDR1 ENHRY, CDR2 SYGVKD. This CDR3 is built from 15 residues. The ends were cut back, 2 bases at V and 4 bases at J, with 14 bases in the middle. The CDR3 DNA reads as TGTGCCATCAGTGAGAACTATGACAGATCAGAGACCCAGTACTTC. Protein: CAISENYDRSETQYF.

In regard to this clonotype: A junction boundary mismatches the germline segment, possibly from a read error. The chain carries TRBV10-3 and TRBJ1-4, with D hard to call. Germline values: CDR1 ENHRY, CDR2 SYGVKD. The CDR3 extends over 13 amino acids. This chain's CDR3 is CASSYTVSGKLFF. DNA of the CDR3: TGTGCCAGCAGTTACACGGTGTCCGGAAAACTGTTTTTT.